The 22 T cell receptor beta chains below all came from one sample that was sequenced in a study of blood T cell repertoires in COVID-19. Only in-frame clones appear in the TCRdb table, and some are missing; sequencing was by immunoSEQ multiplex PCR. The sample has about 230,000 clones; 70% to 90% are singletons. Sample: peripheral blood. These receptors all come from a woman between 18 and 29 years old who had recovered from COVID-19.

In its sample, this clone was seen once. CDR3 region: CASSLGQVPYEQYF. DNA of the CDR3: TGTGCCAGCAGCTTAGGACAGGTCCCCTACGAGCAGTACTTC. The rearrangement links TRBV7-9 to TRBJ2-7, with a possible D match to TRBD1 (6 bases). Germline V gene lookup returns CDR1 SEHNR and CDR2 FQNEAQ (reference sequence). The CDR3 loop spans 14 amino acids. The V end was cut by 1 base, the J end by 2 bases, with 9 bases between.

The CDR3 protein is CASSLGSLSGSAYNEQFF. DNA of the CDR3: TGCGCCAGCAGCTTGGGGTCCCTCAGCGGGAGCGCCTACAATGAGCAGTTCTTC. The J gene is TRBJ2-1, the V gene TRBV5-1; TRBD2 matches 8 bases. The CDR3 length is 18 residues. With 0 bases clipped from V and 2 bases from J, the junction kept 10 bases outside the gene matches. The V gene's germline CDR1 is SGHRS and CDR2 YFSETQ. Full variable domain (outside the CDR3, taken from reference TRBV5-1 and TRBJ2-1): KAGVTQTPRYLIKTRGQQVTLSCSPISGHRSVSWYQQTPGQGLQFLFEYFSETQRNKGNFPGRFSGRQFSNSRSEMNVSTLELGDSALYLCASSLGSLSGSAYNEQFFGPGTRLTVL.

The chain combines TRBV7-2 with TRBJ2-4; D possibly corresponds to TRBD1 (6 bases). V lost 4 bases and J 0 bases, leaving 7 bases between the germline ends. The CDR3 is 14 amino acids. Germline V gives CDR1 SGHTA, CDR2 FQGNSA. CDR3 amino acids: CASSWDIAKNIQYF. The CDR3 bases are TGTGCCAGCAGCTGGGACATAGCCAAAAACATTCAGTACTTC.

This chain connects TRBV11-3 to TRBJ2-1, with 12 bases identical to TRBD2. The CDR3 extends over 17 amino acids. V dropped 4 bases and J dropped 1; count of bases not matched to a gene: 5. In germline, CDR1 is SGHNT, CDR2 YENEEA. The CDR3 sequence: CASSSGLAGKSYNEQFF. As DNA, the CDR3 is TGTGCCAGCAGCTCGGGACTAGCGGGCAAGTCCTACAATGAGCAGTTCTTC.

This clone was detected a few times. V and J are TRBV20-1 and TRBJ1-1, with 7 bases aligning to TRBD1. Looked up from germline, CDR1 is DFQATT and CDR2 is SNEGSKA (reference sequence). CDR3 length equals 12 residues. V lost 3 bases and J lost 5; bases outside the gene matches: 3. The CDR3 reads CSASTGDTEAFF. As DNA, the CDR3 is TGCAGTGCTAGTACAGGGGATACTGAAGCTTTCTTT.

Here the CDR3 reads CASSLGGIWGYTF. Here the CDR3 DNA reads TGTGCCAGCAGTTTGGGGGGGATTTGGGGCTACACCTTC. This sequence joins TRBV12-3 or TRBV12-4 and TRBJ1-2; the D gene is possibly TRBD1 (5 bases). This CDR3 spans 13 amino acids. Trimming removed 3 bases at V and 8 bases at J, with 13 bases between.

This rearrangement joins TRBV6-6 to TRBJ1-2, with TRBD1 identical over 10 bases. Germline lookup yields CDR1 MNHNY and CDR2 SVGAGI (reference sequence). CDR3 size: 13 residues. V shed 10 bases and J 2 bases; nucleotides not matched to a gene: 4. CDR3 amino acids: CATRTGGNYGYTF. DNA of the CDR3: TGTGCCACTCGGACAGGGGGGAACTATGGCTACACCTTC.

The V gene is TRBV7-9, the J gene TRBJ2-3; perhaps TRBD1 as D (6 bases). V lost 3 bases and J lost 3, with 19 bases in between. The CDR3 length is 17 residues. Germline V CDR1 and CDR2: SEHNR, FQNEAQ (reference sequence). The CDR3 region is CASSFPKQGRETDTQYF. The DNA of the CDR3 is TGTGCCAGCAGCTTCCCGAAACAGGGAAGGGAAACAGATACGCAGTATTTT. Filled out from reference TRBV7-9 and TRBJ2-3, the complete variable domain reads DTGVSQNPRHKITKRGQNVTFRCDPISEHNRLYWYRQTLGQGPEFLTYFQNEAQLEKSRLLSDRFSAERPKGSFSTLEIQRTEQGDSAMYLCASSFPKQGRETDTQYFGPGTRLTVL.

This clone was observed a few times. CDR3 in amino acids: CASSLTRLNGELFF. CDR3 DNA: TGTGCCAGCAGCCTCACTCGTCTCAACGGGGAGCTGTTTTTT. The chain has TRBV7-2 and TRBJ2-2; no clear D gene. Trimming cost V 5 bases and J 7 bases, with 14 bases left between them. This CDR3 contains 14 residues. CDR1 is SGHTA and CDR2 is FQGNSA in the germline V gene.

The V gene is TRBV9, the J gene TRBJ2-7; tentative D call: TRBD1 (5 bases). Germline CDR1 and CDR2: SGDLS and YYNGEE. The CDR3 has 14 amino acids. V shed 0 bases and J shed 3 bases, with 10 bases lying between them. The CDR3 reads CASSVGQGIYEQYF. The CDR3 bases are TGTGCCAGCAGCGTAGGCCAGGGAATCTACGAGCAGTACTTC.

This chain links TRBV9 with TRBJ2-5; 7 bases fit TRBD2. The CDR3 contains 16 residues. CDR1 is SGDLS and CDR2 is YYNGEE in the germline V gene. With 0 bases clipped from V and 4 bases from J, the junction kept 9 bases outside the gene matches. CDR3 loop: CASSVGLAGLRETQYF. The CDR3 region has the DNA TGTGCCAGCAGCGTAGGATTAGCGGGCCTCCGAGAGACCCAGTACTTC. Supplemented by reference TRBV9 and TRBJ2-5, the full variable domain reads DSGVTQTPKHLITATGQRVTLRCSPRSGDLSVYWYQQSLDQGLQFLIQYYNGEERAKGNILERFSAQQFPDLHSELNLSSLELGDSALYFCASSVGLAGLRETQYFGPGTRLLVL.

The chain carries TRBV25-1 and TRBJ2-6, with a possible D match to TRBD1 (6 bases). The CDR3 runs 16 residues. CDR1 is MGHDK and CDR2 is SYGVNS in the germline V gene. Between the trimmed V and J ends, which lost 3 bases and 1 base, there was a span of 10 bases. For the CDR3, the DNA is TGTGCCAGCAGTGACAGGGGTAGTTCTGGGGCCAACGTCCTGACTTTC. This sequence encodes CASSDRGSSGANVLTF.

The CDR3 DNA is TGTGCCAGTAGTATGAGCACTGAAGCTTTCTTT. It encodes CASSMSTEAFF. The V call is TRBV19, the J call TRBJ1-1; D is unresolved. Trimming took 3 bases from V and 4 from J, leaving 3 bases between them. The length of the CDR3 is 11 residues. Germline V gene sequence: CDR1 LNHDA, CDR2 SQIVND (reference sequence).

The CDR3 region is CASGVDSSYNEQFF. The CDR3, as DNA: TGTGCCAGCGGCGTGGACAGCTCCTACAATGAGCAGTTCTTC. The chain carries TRBV6-4 and TRBJ2-1, with a tentative D call TRBD1 (6 bases). CDR1 and CDR2 (germline): MRHNA, SNTAGT. V was cut by 8 bases and J by 0 bases, with 11 bases left in between. The CDR3 runs 14 residues.

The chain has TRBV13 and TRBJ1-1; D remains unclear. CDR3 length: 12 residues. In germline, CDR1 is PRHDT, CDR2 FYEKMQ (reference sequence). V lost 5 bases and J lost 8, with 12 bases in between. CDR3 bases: TGTGCCAGCAGCAGGGTGGAGGAGGAAGCTTTCTTT. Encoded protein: CASSRVEEEAFF.

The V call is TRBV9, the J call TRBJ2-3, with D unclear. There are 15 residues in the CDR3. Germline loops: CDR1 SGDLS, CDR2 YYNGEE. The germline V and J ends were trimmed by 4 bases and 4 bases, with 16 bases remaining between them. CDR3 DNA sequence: TGTGCCAGCAGCTCCCGAGCGTACGACCCAGATACGCAGTATTTT. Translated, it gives CASSSRAYDPDTQYF.

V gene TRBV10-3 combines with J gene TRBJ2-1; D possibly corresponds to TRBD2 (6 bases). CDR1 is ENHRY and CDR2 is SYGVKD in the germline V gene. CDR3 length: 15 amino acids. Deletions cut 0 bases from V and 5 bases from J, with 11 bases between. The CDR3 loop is CAISESPGADNEQFF. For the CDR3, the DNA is TGTGCCATCAGTGAGTCCCCGGGAGCGGACAATGAGCAGTTCTTC.

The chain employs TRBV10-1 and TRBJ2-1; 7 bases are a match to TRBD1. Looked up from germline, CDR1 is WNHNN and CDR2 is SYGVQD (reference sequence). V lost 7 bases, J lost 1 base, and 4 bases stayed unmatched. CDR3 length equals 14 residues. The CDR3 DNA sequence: TGCGCCAGCACTCCGACAGGGTCCTACAATGAGCAGTTCTTC. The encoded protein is CASTPTGSYNEQFF.

CDR3 coding DNA: TGCGCCAGCAGCCAAGATTCAGGGTTCGGCTCCTATAATTCACCCCTCCACTTT. This encodes CASSQDSGFGSYNSPLHF. The chain employs TRBV4-3 and TRBJ1-6; D is perhaps TRBD1 (5 bases). In germline, CDR1 is LGHNA, CDR2 YSLEER. This CDR3 contains 18 residues. Trimming cost V 0 bases and J 0 bases, with 12 bases left between them.

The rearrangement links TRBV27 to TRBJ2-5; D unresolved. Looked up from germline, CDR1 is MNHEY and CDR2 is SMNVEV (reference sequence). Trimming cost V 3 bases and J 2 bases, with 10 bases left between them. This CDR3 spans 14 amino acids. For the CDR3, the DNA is TGTGCCAGCAGTTTTACGGTCTCACAAGAGACCCAGTACTTC. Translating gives CASSFTVSQETQYF.

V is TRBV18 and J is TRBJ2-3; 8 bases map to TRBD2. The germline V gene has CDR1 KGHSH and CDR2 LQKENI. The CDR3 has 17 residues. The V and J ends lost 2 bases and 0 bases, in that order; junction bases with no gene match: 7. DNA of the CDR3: TGTGCCAGCTCACCATCCCAACTAGCGGATAGCACAGATACGCAGTATTTT. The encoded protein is CASSPSQLADSTDTQYF.

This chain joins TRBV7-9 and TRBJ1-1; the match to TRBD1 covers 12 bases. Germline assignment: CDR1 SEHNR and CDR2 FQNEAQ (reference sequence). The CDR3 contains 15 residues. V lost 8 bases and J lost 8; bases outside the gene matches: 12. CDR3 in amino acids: CASGAPGQGAREAFF. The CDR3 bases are TGTGCCAGCGGCGCCCCGGGACAGGGGGCGCGGGAAGCTTTCTTT.